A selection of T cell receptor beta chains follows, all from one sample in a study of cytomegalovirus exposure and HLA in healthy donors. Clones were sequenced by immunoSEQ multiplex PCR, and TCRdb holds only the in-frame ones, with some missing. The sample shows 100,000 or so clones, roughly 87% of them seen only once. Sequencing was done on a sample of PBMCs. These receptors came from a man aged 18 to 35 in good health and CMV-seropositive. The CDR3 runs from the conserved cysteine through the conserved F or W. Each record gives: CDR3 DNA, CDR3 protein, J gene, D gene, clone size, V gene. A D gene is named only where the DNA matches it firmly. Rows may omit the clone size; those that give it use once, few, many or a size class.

cdr3_nt: TGTGCCAGCAGTGAAGCCCTAGCGAGGGGTAGTGAAGCTTTCTTT; cdr3_aa: CASSEALARGSEAFF; j_call: TRBJ1-1; d_call: NA; clone_size: NA; v_call: TRBV6-1
cdr3_nt: TGTGCCAGCAGCTTGGGACAGGGGGCCATTCAGCCCCAGCATTTT; cdr3_aa: CASSLGQGAIQPQHF; j_call: TRBJ1-5; d_call: TRBD1; clone_size: few; v_call: TRBV7-8
cdr3_nt: TGTGCCAGCAGCCAAGAGATTGATCGGGGACAGGGGGGATTCGCGGGCGAGCAGTACTTC; cdr3_aa: CASSQEIDRGQGGFAGEQYF; j_call: TRBJ2-7; d_call: TRBD1; clone_size: once; v_call: TRBV4-2
cdr3_nt: TGTGCCAGCAACACTAACCGTGGTCCGTCGACCTACAATGAGCAGTTCTTC; cdr3_aa: CASNTNRGPSTYNEQFF; j_call: TRBJ2-1; d_call: NA; clone_size: NA; v_call: TRBV27
cdr3_nt: TGTGCCAGCAGCTTCTGGACTAGCGGGGGCACAGATACGCAGTATTTT; cdr3_aa: CASSFWTSGGTDTQYF; j_call: TRBJ2-3; d_call: TRBD2; clone_size: NA; v_call: TRBV11-3
cdr3_nt: TGTGCCAGCAGCGAGGGGACAGGGGGGATAGATACGCAGTATTTT; cdr3_aa: CASSEGTGGIDTQYF; j_call: TRBJ2-3; d_call: TRBD1; clone_size: NA; v_call: TRBV9
cdr3_nt: TGTGCCAGCAGGGAGACAGGGAAAACTGAAGCTTTCTTT; cdr3_aa: CASRETGKTEAFF; j_call: TRBJ1-1; d_call: TRBD1; clone_size: NA; v_call: TRBV6-1
cdr3_nt: TGCGCCAGCAGCTTGAGCAGGAACCCAAATGAGCAGTTCTTC; cdr3_aa: CASSLSRNPNEQFF; j_call: TRBJ2-1; d_call: NA; clone_size: few; v_call: TRBV5-1
cdr3_nt: TGTGCCAGCAGCAACAGGGGGCGCGACTACGAGCAGTACTTC; cdr3_aa: CASSNRGRDYEQYF; j_call: TRBJ2-7; d_call: TRBD1; clone_size: NA; v_call: TRBV7-9
cdr3_nt: TGCGCCAGCAGCCAAGAAGGCGGGAGTCACTACGAGCAGTACTTC; cdr3_aa: CASSQEGGSHYEQYF; j_call: TRBJ2-7; d_call: TRBD2; clone_size: NA; v_call: TRBV4-1
cdr3_nt: TGTGCCAGTAGTTCCAGACTAGCGGGGGGAGATACAATCGCTGGGGAGCAGTACTTC; cdr3_aa: CASSSRLAGGDTIAGEQYF; j_call: TRBJ2-7; d_call: TRBD2; clone_size: NA; v_call: TRBV19
cdr3_nt: TGTGCCAGCAGCAAGACAAAGAACAGGGGGACCGGGGAGCTGTTTTTT; cdr3_aa: CASSKTKNRGTGELFF; j_call: TRBJ2-2; d_call: NA; clone_size: NA; v_call: TRBV21-1
cdr3_nt: TGTGCCAGCTCACCTCCGGGACAGAGTAGCTCCTACAATGAGCAGTTCTTC; cdr3_aa: CASSPPGQSSSYNEQFF; j_call: TRBJ2-1; d_call: TRBD1; clone_size: NA; v_call: TRBV18
cdr3_nt: TGTGCTAGTGTCTTCGTGGGCGACAGGGTTTATAGCAATCAGCCCCAGCATTTT; cdr3_aa: CASVFVGDRVYSNQPQHF; j_call: TRBJ1-5; d_call: TRBD1; clone_size: NA; v_call: TRBV12-5
cdr3_nt: TGTGCCAGCAGCTTTGGTGCAGGGCGTAGCAATCAGCCCCAGCATTTT; cdr3_aa: CASSFGAGRSNQPQHF; j_call: TRBJ1-5; d_call: NA; clone_size: NA; v_call: TRBV5-6
cdr3_nt: TGTGCCAGCAGCTCTAGGCCCATCTCCGGGGAGCTGTTTTTT; cdr3_aa: CASSSRPISGELFF; j_call: TRBJ2-2; d_call: NA; clone_size: NA; v_call: TRBV11-3
cdr3_nt: TGTGCCAGCAGCAACGAATCAGGGGGTAAAGCTTTCTTT; cdr3_aa: CASSNESGGKAFF; j_call: TRBJ1-1; d_call: TRBD1; clone_size: NA; v_call: TRBV9
cdr3_nt: TGTGCCAGTAGTATGGGCGCGGGGGCTAATGAAAAACTGTTTTTT; cdr3_aa: CASSMGAGANEKLFF; j_call: TRBJ1-4; d_call: NA; clone_size: NA; v_call: TRBV19
cdr3_nt: TGTGCCAGCAGTAGAGACCCAGGCCCCGAGCAGTACTTC; cdr3_aa: CASSRDPGPEQYF; j_call: TRBJ2-7; d_call: NA; clone_size: NA; v_call: TRBV6-5
cdr3_nt: TGCGCCAGCAGCTACAATCACAGGGCCTACAATCAGCCCCAGCATTTT; cdr3_aa: CASSYNHRAYNQPQHF; j_call: TRBJ1-5; d_call: NA; clone_size: NA; v_call: TRBV4-3